This record concerns one T cell receptor beta chain sequence. Terminally differentiated effector memory CD45RA+ cells were excluded from the naive CD8 cells, which were CD45RO-negative and positively selected for CCR7. This CDR3 has 14 residues. Germline V gene data show CDR1 as SGHVS and CDR2 as FNYEAQ. Trimming removed 5 bases from V and 6 bases from J, with 13 bases in between. A roughly 220 ng quantity of DNA, tens of thousands of T cell genomes, went into the sorted-subset replicate PCRs. The table came from immunoSEQ multiplex PCR; TCRdb's copy has only in-frame clones and leaves some out. Among around 1,900,000 clones listed, approximately 92% were seen once. This specimen comes from a study of shared clonotypes between healthy human individuals.

The TCR comes from a man aged 18 to 29 in good health. Some clones in this sample may be carry-over from other donors' samples. Material: naive CD8+ T cells from PBMCs. The V and J genes are TRBV7-6 and TRBJ1-4; D is unclear. In DNA form, the CDR3 reads TGTGCCAGCAGCCCCTCATACGGGGATGAAAAACTGTTTTTT. Translation gives CASSPSYGDEKLFF.